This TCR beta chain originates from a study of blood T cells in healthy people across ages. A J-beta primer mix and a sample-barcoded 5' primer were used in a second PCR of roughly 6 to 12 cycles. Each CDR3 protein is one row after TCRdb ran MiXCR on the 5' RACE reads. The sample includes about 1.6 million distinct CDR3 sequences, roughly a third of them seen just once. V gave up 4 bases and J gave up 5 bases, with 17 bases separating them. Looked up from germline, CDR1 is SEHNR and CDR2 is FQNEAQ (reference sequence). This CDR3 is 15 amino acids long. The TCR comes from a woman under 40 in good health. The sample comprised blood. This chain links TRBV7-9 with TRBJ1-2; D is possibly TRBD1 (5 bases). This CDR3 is CASSSRALQGYGYTF. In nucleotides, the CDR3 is TGTGCCAGCAGCTCCCGGGCCCTCCAGGGTTATGGCTACACCTTC.